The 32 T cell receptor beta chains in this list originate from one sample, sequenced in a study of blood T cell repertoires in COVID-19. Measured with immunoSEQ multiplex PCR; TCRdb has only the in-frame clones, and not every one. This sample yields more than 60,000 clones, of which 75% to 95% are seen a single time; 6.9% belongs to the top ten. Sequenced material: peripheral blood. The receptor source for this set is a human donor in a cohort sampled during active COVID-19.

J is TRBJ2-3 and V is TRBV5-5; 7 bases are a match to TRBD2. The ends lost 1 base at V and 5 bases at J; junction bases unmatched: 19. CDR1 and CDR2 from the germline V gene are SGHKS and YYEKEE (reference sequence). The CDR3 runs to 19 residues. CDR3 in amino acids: CASSLSQIPSGIWLDTQYF. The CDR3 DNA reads TGTGCCAGCAGCTTGTCCCAAATACCTAGCGGTATATGGTTAGATACGCAGTATTTT.

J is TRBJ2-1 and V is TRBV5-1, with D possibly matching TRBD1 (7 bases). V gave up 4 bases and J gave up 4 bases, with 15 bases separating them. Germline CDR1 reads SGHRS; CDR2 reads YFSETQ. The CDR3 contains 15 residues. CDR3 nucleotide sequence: TGCGCCAGCAGCCCCGCAGGGGGGCCATACAATGAGCAGTTCTTC. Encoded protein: CASSPAGGPYNEQFF.

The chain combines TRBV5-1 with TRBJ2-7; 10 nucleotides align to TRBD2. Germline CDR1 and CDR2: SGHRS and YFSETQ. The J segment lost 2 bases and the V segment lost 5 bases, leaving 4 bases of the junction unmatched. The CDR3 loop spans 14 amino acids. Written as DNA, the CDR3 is TGCGCCAGCAGACCCGGGACTAGCGCCTACGAGCAGTACTTC. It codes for CASRPGTSAYEQYF.

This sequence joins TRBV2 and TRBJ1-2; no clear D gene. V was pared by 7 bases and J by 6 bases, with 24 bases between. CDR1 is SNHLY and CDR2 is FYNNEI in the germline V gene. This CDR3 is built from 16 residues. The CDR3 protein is CASTEDDRPIGDGYTF. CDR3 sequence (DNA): TGTGCCAGCACCGAGGATGATCGACCCATCGGTGATGGCTACACCTTC.

CDR3 DNA sequence: TGCGCCAGCAGCCAACAGGGCTCCGGGGAGCTGTTTTTT. This sequence encodes CASSQQGSGELFF. The J gene is TRBJ2-2, the V gene TRBV4-3, with a possible D match to TRBD1 (5 bases). The germline V gene encodes CDR1 LGHNA and CDR2 YSLEER. The CDR3 is 13 residues long. Trimming took off 2 bases at V and 6 bases at J, with 7 bases between the two ends.

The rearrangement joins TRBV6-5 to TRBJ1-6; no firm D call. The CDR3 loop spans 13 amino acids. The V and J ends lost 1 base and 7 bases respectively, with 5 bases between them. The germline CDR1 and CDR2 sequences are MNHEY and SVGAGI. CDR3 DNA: TGTGCCAGCAGTTACTTGGAGAATTCACCCCTCCACTTT. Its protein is CASSYLENSPLHF.

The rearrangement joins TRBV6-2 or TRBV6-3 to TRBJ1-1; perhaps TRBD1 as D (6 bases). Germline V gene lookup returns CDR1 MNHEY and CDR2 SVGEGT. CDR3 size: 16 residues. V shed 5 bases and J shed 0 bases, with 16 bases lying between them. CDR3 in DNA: TGTGCCAGCAGTGACCCGGCGGACAGCTTGAACACTGAAGCTTTCTTT. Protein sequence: CASSDPADSLNTEAFF.

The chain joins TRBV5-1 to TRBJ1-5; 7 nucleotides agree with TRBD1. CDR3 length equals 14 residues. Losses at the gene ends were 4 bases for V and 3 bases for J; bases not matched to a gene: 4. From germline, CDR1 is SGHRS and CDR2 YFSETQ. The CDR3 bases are TGCGCCAGCAGCCTGACAGGGTCCAATCAGCCCCAGCATTTT. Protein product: CASSLTGSNQPQHF.

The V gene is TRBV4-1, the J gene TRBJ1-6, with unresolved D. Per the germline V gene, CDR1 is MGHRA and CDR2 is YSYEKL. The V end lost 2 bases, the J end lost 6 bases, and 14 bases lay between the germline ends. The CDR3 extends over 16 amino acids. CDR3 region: CASSQLPEVGNSPLHF. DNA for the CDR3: TGCGCCAGCAGCCAACTCCCTGAGGTCGGTAATTCACCCCTCCACTTT.

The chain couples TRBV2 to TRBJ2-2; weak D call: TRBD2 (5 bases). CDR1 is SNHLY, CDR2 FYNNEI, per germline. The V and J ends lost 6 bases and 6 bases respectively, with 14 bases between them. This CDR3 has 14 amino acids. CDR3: CASSRDLGSGELFF. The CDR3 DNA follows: TGTGCCAGCAGCCGGGATCTAGGATCCGGGGAGCTGTTTTTT.

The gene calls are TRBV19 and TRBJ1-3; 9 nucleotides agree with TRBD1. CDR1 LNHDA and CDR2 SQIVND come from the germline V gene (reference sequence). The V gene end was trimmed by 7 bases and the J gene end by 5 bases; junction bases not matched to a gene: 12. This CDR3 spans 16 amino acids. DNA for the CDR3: TGTGCCAGTACCCTGGGACAGGGTACGGCTAGAAACACCATATATTTT. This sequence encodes CASTLGQGTARNTIYF. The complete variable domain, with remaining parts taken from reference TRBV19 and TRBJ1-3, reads DGGITQSPKYLFRKEGQNVTLSCEQNLNHDAMYWYRQDPGQGLRLIYYSQIVNDFQKGDIAEGYSVSREKKESFPLTVTSAQKNPTAFYLCASTLGQGTARNTIYFGEGSWLTVV.

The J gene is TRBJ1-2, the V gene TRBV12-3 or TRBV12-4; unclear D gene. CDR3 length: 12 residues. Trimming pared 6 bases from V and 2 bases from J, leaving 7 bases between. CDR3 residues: CASSPTNYGYTF. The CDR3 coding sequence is TGTGCCAGCAGCCCTACCAACTATGGCTACACCTTC.

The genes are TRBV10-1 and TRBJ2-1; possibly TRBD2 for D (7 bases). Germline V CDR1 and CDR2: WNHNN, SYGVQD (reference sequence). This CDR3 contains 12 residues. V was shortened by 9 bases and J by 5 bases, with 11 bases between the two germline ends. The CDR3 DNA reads TGCGCCAGTAAGGGGGGGGACAATGAGCAGTTCTTC. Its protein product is CASKGGDNEQFF.

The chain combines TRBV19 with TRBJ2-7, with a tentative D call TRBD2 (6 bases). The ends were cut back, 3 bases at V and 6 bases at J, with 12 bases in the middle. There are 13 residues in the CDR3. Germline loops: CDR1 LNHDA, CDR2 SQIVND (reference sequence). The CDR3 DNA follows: TGTGCCAGTAGTATTGGGGGACTGGGCGAGCAGTACTTC. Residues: CASSIGGLGEQYF.

The CDR3 nucleotides read TGCGCCAGCAGCGCCGCCGACAGGGAGAACACTGAAGCTTTCTTT. Protein: CASSAADRENTEAFF. The chain couples TRBV10-1 to TRBJ1-1; TRBD1 agrees at 7 bases. V trimming: 6 bases; J trimming: 1 base; junction bases outside the gene matches: 8. This CDR3 comprises 15 residues. Germline CDR1 WNHNN, CDR2 SYGVQD (reference sequence).

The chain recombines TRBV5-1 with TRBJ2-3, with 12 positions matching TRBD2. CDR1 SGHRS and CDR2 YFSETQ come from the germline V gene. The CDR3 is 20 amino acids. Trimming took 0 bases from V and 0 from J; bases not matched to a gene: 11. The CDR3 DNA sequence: TGCGCCAGCAGCTTGGCCTTACTAGCGGGGGGTGAAAATAGCACAGATACGCAGTATTTT. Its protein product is CASSLALLAGGENSTDTQYF.

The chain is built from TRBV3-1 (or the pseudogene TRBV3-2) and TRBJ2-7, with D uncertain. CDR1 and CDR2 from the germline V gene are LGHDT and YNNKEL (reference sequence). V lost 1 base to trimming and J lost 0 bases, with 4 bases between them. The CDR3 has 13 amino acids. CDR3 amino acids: CASSQVGSYEQYF. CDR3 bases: TGTGCCAGCAGCCAAGTCGGCTCCTACGAGCAGTACTTC.

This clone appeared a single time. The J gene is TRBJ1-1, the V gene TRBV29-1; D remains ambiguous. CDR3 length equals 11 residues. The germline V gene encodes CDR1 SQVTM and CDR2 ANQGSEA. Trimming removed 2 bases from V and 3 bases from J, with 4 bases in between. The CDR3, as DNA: TGCAGCGTTGAATCGTACACTGAAGCTTTCTTT. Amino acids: CSVESYTEAFF.

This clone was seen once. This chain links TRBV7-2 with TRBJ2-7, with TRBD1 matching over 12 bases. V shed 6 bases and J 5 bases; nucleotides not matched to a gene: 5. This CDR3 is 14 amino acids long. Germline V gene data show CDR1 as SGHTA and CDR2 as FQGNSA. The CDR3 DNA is TGTGCCAGCAGACCGGGACAGGGGGCAGACGAGCAGTACTTC. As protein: CASRPGQGADEQYF. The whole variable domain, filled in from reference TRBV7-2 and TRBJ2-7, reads GAGVSQSPSNKVTEKGKDVELRCDPISGHTALYWYRQSLGQGLEFLIYFQGNSAPDKSGLPSDRFSAERTGGSVSTLTIQRTQQEDSAVYLCASRPGQGADEQYFGPGTRLTVT.

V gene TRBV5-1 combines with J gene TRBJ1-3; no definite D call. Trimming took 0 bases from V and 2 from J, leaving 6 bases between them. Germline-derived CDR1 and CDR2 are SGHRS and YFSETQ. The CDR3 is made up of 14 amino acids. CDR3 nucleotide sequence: TGCGCCAGCAGCTTGGCAGTAACTGGAAACACCATATATTTT. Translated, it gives CASSLAVTGNTIYF.

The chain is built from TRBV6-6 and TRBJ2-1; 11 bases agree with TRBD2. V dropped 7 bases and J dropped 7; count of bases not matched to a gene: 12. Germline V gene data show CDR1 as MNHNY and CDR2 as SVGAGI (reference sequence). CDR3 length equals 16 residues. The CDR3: CASMDSGGADTNEQFF. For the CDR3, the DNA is TGTGCCAGCATGGATAGCGGGGGGGCCGACACTAATGAGCAGTTCTTC.

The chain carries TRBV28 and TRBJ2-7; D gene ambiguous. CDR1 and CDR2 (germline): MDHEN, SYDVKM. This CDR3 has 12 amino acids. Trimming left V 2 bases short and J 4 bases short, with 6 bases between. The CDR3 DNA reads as TGTGCCAGCAGTTTAGTCACTTACGAGCAGTACTTC. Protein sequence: CASSLVTYEQYF. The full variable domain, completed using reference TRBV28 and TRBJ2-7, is DVKVTQSSRYLVKRTGEKVFLECVQDMDHENMFWYRQDPGLGLRLIYFSYDVKMKEKGDIPEGYSVSREKKERFSLILESASTNQTSMYLCASSLVTYEQYFGPGTRLTVT.

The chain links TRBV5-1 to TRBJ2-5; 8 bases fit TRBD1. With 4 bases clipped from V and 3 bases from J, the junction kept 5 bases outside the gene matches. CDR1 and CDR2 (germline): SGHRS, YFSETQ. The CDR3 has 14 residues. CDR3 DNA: TGCGCCAGCAGCCCAGGACAGGGAAAAGAGACCCAGTACTTC. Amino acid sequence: CASSPGQGKETQYF.

CDR3 DNA: TGTGCCAGCAGTCTCACAGGGCTTTCTGATGGCTACACCTTC. It translates to CASSLTGLSDGYTF. This sequence joins TRBV6-5 and TRBJ1-2; tentatively, D is TRBD1 (6 bases). V shed 5 bases and J shed 6 bases, with 16 bases lying between them. The CDR3 runs to 14 residues. Germline V gene data show CDR1 as MNHEY and CDR2 as SVGAGI.

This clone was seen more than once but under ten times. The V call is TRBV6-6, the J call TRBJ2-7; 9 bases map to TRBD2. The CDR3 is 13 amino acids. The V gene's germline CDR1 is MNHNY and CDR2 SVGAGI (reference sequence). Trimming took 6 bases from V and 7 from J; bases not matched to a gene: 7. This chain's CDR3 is CASSSGGIWEQYF. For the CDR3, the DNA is TGTGCCAGCAGCAGCGGGGGGATTTGGGAGCAGTACTTC.

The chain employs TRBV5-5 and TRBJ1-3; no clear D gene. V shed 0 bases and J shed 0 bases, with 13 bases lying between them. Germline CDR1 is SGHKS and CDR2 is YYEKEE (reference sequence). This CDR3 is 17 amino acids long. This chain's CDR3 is CASSLALRPNSGNTIYF. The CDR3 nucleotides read TGTGCCAGCAGCTTGGCCCTCAGGCCGAACTCTGGAAACACCATATATTTT.

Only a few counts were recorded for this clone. CDR3 sequence reads: CAISEPRTGAGNTIYF. The CDR3 coding sequence is TGTGCCATCAGTGAGCCCCGGACAGGGGCTGGAAACACCATATATTTT. This chain uses TRBV10-3 with TRBJ1-3; 9 bases fit TRBD1. From germline, CDR1 is ENHRY and CDR2 SYGVKD. J gave up 2 bases and V 2 bases, and 4 bases lay outside the gene matches. The CDR3 extends over 16 amino acids.

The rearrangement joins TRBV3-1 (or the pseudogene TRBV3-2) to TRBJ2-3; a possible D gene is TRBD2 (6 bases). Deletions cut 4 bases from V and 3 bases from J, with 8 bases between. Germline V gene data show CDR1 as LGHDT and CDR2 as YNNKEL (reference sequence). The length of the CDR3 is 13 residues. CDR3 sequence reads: CASSPRETDTQYF. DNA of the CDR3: TGTGCCAGCAGCCCCCGGGAGACAGATACGCAGTATTTT.

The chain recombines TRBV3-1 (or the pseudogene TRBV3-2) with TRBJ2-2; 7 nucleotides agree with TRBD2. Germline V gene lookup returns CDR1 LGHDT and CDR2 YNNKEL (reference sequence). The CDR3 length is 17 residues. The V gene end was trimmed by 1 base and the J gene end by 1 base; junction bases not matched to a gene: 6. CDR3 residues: CASSQGVAGENTGELFF. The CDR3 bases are TGTGCCAGCAGCCAAGGTGTGGCGGGGGAGAACACCGGGGAGCTGTTTTTT.

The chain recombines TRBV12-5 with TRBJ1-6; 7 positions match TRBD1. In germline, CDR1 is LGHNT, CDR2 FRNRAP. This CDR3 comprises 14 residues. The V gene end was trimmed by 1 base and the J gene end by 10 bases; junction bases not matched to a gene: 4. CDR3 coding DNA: TGTGCTAGTGGTTTGGACAGGGGAAGATCACCCCTCCACTTT. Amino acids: CASGLDRGRSPLHF.

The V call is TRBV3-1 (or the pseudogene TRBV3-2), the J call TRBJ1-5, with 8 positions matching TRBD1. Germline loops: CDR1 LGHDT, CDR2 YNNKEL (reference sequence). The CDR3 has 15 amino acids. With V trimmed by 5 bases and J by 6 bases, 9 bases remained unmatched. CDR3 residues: CASSSTGGGGQPQHF. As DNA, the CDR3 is TGTGCCAGCAGCTCCACAGGGGGTGGCGGTCAGCCCCAGCATTTT.

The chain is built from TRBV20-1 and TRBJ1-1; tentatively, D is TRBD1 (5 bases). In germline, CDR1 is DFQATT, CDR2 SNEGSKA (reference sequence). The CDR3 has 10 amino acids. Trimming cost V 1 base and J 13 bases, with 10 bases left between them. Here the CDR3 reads CSARAGLDFF. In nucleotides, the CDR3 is TGCAGTGCTAGAGCGGGACTGGATTTCTTT.